Listed below are T cell receptor beta chains from one sample, sequenced in a study of cytomegalovirus exposure and HLA in healthy donors. Assay: immunoSEQ multiplex PCR; the TCRdb copy retains only in-frame clones and omits some. This table holds about 120,000 clones, 75% to 90% found once. The sample taken for sequencing was PBMCs. The source is a man aged 50 to 60 in good health and CMV-seronegative. The CDR3 runs from the conserved cysteine through the conserved F or W. A D gene is named only where the DNA matches it firmly. Expanded clones are given a class, and other clones once, few, many or no size at all.

V,size,J,length,D,DNA,CDR3
TRBV11-2,NA,TRBJ2-5,18,TRBD2,TGTGCCAGCAGCTCAATAAGACTAGCGGGAGTGTTACAAGAGACCCAGTACTTC,CASSSIRLAGVLQETQYF
TRBV7-7,NA,TRBJ2-5,13,NA,TGTGCCAGCAGCTTCGGACAGAAAGAGACCCAGTACTTC,CASSFGQKETQYF
TRBV4-2,NA,TRBJ1-1,14,TRBD1,TGTGCCAGCAGCCAAGACAGGGGGCTGGGTGAAGCTTTCTTT,CASSQDRGLGEAFF
TRBV6-1,NA,TRBJ2-7,14,TRBD2,TGTGCCAGCAGAGTCAGCGGGGATTCCTACGAGCAGTACTTC,CASRVSGDSYEQYF
TRBV6-5,NA,TRBJ1-5,13,NA,TGTGCCAGCAGCGACAGGAGCAATCAGCCCCAGCATTTT,CASSDRSNQPQHF
TRBV6-1,NA,TRBJ2-1,13,NA,TGTGCCAGCAGTGAAGCGGCCCAGGGGTCGAAGCTCTTC,CASSEAAQGSKLF
TRBV28,once,TRBJ2-5,18,TRBD1,TGTGCCAGCAGTTTACCCGGGACAGGGGGCGGGAATAGGGAGACCCAGTACTTC,CASSLPGTGGGNRETQYF
TRBV29-1,NA,TRBJ2-2,11,NA,TGCAGCGGTCAAATGACCGGGGAGCTGTTTTTT,CSGQMTGELFF
TRBV29-1,NA,TRBJ2-1,13,NA,TGCAGAGGGGGACAAAGCGGAATGGATGAGCAGTTCTTC,CRGGQSGMDEQFF
TRBV5-8,NA,TRBJ1-3,14,NA,TGTGCCAGCAGCTTGGTCCTCTCTGGAAACACCATATATTTT,CASSLVLSGNTIYF
TRBV27,NA,TRBJ2-7,15,TRBD2,TGTGCCAGCAGTTATTATCCAAGCGGGAACTACGAGCAGTACTTC,CASSYYPSGNYEQYF
TRBV5-4,NA,TRBJ1-1,13,NA,TGTGCCAGCAGCTTCGGACAGAACACTGAAGCTTTCTTT,CASSFGQNTEAFF
TRBV27,NA,TRBJ1-4,14,NA,TGTGCCAGCAGTCTAGGAGGGGTTATGGAAAAACTGTTTTTT,CASSLGGVMEKLFF
TRBV5-1,NA,TRBJ2-7,14,NA,TGCGCCAGCAGTCCCGGGTGGGGCCCTTACGAGCAGTACTTC,CASSPGWGPYEQYF
TRBV7-9,NA,TRBJ2-1,15,TRBD1,TGTGCCAGCAGCTTAGAGGGACAGTACTTCAATGAGCAGTTCTTC,CASSLEGQYFNEQFF
TRBV28,NA,TRBJ1-2,13,NA,TGTGCCAGCAGTTTAGGAGGGACCAATGGCTACACCTTC,CASSLGGTNGYTF
TRBV11-2,once,TRBJ1-1,15,NA,TGTGCCAGCAGCTCCCAAGCGGACGCAGTAGAAGAAGCTTTCTTT,CASSSQADAVEEAFF
TRBV6-5,NA,TRBJ1-6,14,TRBD1,TGTGCCAGCAGGACAGGGGTAGGAGATTCACCCCTCCACTTT,CASRTGVGDSPLHF
TRBV7-3,NA,TRBJ2-4,14,TRBD2,TGTGCCAGCAGCTTAAATGGCGGGGGGGACATTCAGTACTTC,CASSLNGGGDIQYF
TRBV6-1,once,TRBJ1-2,12,NA,TGTGCCAGCAAACTCGAAGCGGGTGGCTACACCTTC,CASKLEAGGYTF
TRBV7-2,NA,TRBJ1-4,15,TRBD1,TGTGCCAGCAGCTTAGCCCAGGGGGCGCAGGAAAAACTGTTTTTT,CASSLAQGAQEKLFF
TRBV7-6,once,TRBJ1-3,15,NA,TGTGCCAGCAGCCAGGGGCCGCCATCTGGAAACACCATATATTTT,CASSQGPPSGNTIYF
TRBV28,NA,TRBJ2-7,15,TRBD1,TGTGCCAGCAGCGTCACCGGGACAGGGGCCTACGAGCAGTACTTC,CASSVTGTGAYEQYF
TRBV11-2,NA,TRBJ1-5,15,TRBD1,TGTGCCAGCAGCCTTGCGGGACAGGGAGGTCAGCCCCAGCATTTT,CASSLAGQGGQPQHF
TRBV28,NA,TRBJ1-6,16,NA,TGTGCCAGCAGTCCCACTGGCAGGGCGGGAGATTCACCCCTCCACTTT,CASSPTGRAGDSPLHF
TRBV5-6,NA,TRBJ2-5,14,NA,TGTGCCAGCACATTCGCGGGGAGACAAGAGACCCAGTACTTC,CASTFAGRQETQYF
TRBV4-2,NA,TRBJ1-2,15,TRBD1,TGTGCCAGCAGCCAAGAGGGACAGGGGGGCCTTGGCTACACCTTC,CASSQEGQGGLGYTF
TRBV2,NA,TRBJ2-6,14,NA,TGTGCCAGCATAGCCAGCTCTGGGGCCAACGTCCTGACTTTC,CASIASSGANVLTF
TRBV6-6,NA,TRBJ2-2,15,TRBD2,TGTGCCAGCAGTCGAGCGGGGTTGAACACCGGGGAGCTGTTTTTT,CASSRAGLNTGELFF
TRBV5-1,NA,TRBJ1-2,16,TRBD1,TGCGCCAGCAGCTTGGCTCTACCGGGACAGGTACTCGGCTACACCTTC,CASSLALPGQVLGYTF
TRBV7-2,once,TRBJ1-4,17,NA,TGTGCCAGCAGCTTAGGCTTGGCCTCTCCAACTAATGAAAAACTGTTTTTT,CASSLGLASPTNEKLFF
TRBV27,NA,TRBJ2-5,15,TRBD1,TGTGCCAGCAGTCCCCACGCAGGGGGCAGGGAGACCCAGTACTTC,CASSPHAGGRETQYF
TRBV28,NA,TRBJ1-5,15,TRBD1,TGTGCCAGCACTTCCCGGGACAGGCGCGGGCAGCCCCAGCATTTT,CASTSRDRRGQPQHF
TRBV2,NA,TRBJ1-2,13,TRBD1,TGTGCCATCGCAGGGACAGGGAGGTATGGCTACACCTTC,CAIAGTGRYGYTF
TRBV6-5,NA,TRBJ1-2,13,TRBD1,TGTGCCAGCACTCCCCCAGGGGGCCATGGCTACACCTTC,CASTPPGGHGYTF
TRBV5-1,NA,TRBJ2-5,11,NA,TGCGCCAGCAGCCGGCAAGAGACCCAGTACTTC,CASSRQETQYF
TRBV19,NA,TRBJ2-3,15,TRBD2,TGTGCCAGTAGCGAGACTGGGACTAGCGGAGATACGCAGTATTTT,CASSETGTSGDTQYF
TRBV30,NA,TRBJ1-5,16,TRBD1,TGTGCCTGGAGTTTGCAGGGGGCGGCTGGCAATCAGCCCCAGCATTTT,CAWSLQGAAGNQPQHF
TRBV28,NA,TRBJ1-1,14,TRBD1,TGTGCCAGCAGTTTGGACAGGGCGAACACTGAAGCTTTCTTT,CASSLDRANTEAFF
TRBV25-1,NA,TRBJ2-7,14,NA,TGTGCCAGCAGTGAAACTAGCCCGCCCTACGAGCAGTACTTC,CASSETSPPYEQYF
TRBV4-3,NA,TRBJ2-7,16,TRBD1,TGCGCCCGCAGCCAAACCCCGGGGACAGGGGACTACGAGCAGTACTTC,CARSQTPGTGDYEQYF
TRBV13,NA,TRBJ2-7,18,TRBD2,TGTGCCAGCAGCCCCCTGCGAGGGCGGGGGACTTTAGCCTACGAGCAGTACTTC,CASSPLRGRGTLAYEQYF
TRBV28,once,TRBJ2-1,16,TRBD2,TGTGCCAGCAGTTTATTCCGCGGGAGCAGGTTCAATGAGCAGTTCTTC,CASSLFRGSRFNEQFF
TRBV5-4,NA,TRBJ2-3,13,NA,TGTGCCAGCAGCTTACTAAGCACAGATACGCAGTATTTT,CASSLLSTDTQYF
TRBV5-4,once,TRBJ1-6,14,NA,TGTGCCAGCAAGGAAGGGACAAATAATTCACCCCTCCACTTT,CASKEGTNNSPLHF